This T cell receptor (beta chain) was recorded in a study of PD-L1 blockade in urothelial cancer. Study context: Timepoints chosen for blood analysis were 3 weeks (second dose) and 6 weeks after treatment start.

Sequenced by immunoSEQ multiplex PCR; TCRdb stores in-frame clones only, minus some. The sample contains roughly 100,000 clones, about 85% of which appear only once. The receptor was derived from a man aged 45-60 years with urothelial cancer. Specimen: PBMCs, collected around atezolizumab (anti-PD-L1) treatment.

CDR3 DNA sequence: TGCGCCAGCACCAAGACAGGGGCTGGGGCCAACGTCCTGACTTTC. Amino acid sequence: CASTKTGAGANVLTF. The gene calls are TRBV5-1 and TRBJ2-6; 8 bases map to TRBD1. Germline CDR1 SGHRS, CDR2 YFSETQ. The CDR3 length is 15 residues. Trimming removed 6 bases from V and 2 bases from J; junction bases left unmatched: 4.